This TCR beta chain was identified in a study of control samples from healthy donors and cancer patients. Trimming took 0 bases from V and 3 from J, leaving 10 bases between them. CDR3 length: 15 amino acids. The germline V gene has CDR1 SGHRS and CDR2 YFSETQ. Using immunoSEQ multiplex PCR, the repertoire was profiled, and TCRdb retains in-frame clones only, with some absent. This sample carries fewer than 120,000 clones, 88% of them seen once, and the ten largest clones take around 3.5%. The sample taken for sequencing was PBMCs. The chain uses TRBV5-1 and TRBJ1-3, with no clear D. This receptor was obtained from a woman aged 55 to 70 with lung cancer. This CDR3 is CASSLEGLGGNTIYF. The CDR3 DNA sequence: TGCGCCAGCAGCTTGGAGGGCCTCGGTGGAAACACCATATATTTT.